The 9 T cell receptor beta chains below all came from one sample that was sequenced in a study of PD-1 blockade in classical Hodgkin lymphoma. Every patient relapsed after autologous stem cell transplantation, and brentuximab vedotin exposure varied. Clones were sequenced by immunoSEQ multiplex PCR, and TCRdb holds only the in-frame ones, with some missing. This table has 98,000 or so clones, about nine tenths appearing once. The sample here was peripheral blood mononuclear cells (PBMCs), taken before the second cycle of nivolumab. Receptor source: a human donor with classical Hodgkin lymphoma.

The chain recombines TRBV6-6 with TRBJ1-2; D is possibly TRBD1 (6 bases). V was trimmed by 2 bases and J by 8 bases, leaving 15 bases between them. CDR1 is MNHNY and CDR2 is SVGAGI in the germline V gene (reference sequence). This CDR3 contains 14 residues. In DNA, the CDR3 is TGTGCCAGCAGTTACACCCTCGGGGGGCCGGGCTACACCTTC. This gives the protein CASSYTLGGPGYTF.

This clone was counted once. The chain combines TRBV19 with TRBJ1-2; no firm D call. The CDR3 sequence is 15 residues long. V was clipped by 4 bases and J by 6 bases, with 18 bases between them. Germline V gene sequence: CDR1 LNHDA, CDR2 SQIVND (reference sequence). The CDR3 protein is CASSNPGSVLDGYTF. DNA of the CDR3: TGTGCCAGTAGTAACCCGGGGTCGGTTCTTGATGGCTACACCTTC.

This rearrangement joins TRBV4-3 to TRBJ2-5; D is tentatively TRBD1 or TRBD2 (5 bases each). Germline lookup yields CDR1 LGHNA and CDR2 YSLEER. Trimming removed 1 base at V and 3 bases at J, with 15 bases between. The CDR3 covers 16 residues. CDR3 DNA sequence: TGCGCCAGCAGCCAAGGGTCGGGGACCAGGAAAGAGACCCAGTACTTC. Translating it yields CASSQGSGTRKETQYF.

The J gene is TRBJ1-1, the V gene TRBV5-8, with TRBD1 as a possible D gene (6 bases). Deletions cut 4 bases from V and 0 bases from J, with 19 bases between. Per the germline V gene, CDR1 is SGHTS and CDR2 is YDEGEE. The CDR3 consists of 17 residues. CDR3 nucleotides: TGTGCCAGCAGCCGTACGGTGGACAGAAGGATGAACACTGAAGCTTTCTTT. It codes for CASSRTVDRRMNTEAFF.

The chain has TRBV4-1 and TRBJ2-7; tentatively, D is TRBD1 or TRBD2 (6 bases each). V was clipped by 1 base and J by 5 bases, with 18 bases between them. The germline CDR1 and CDR2 sequences are MGHRA and YSYEKL. The CDR3 is made up of 16 amino acids. The CDR3 DNA is TGCGCCAGCAGCCAAGCCGGAGGGGGGTCCAGGGACGAGCAGTACTTC. Residues: CASSQAGGGSRDEQYF.

The chain couples TRBV4-3 to TRBJ1-3; no definite D call. Germline CDR1 LGHNA, CDR2 YSLEER. The V and J ends lost 0 bases and 0 bases respectively, with 12 bases between them. CDR3 length: 17 residues. In nucleotides, the CDR3 is TGCGCCAGCAGCCAAGAGCGAACGGGCAGCTCTGGAAACACCATATATTTT. Translating gives CASSQERTGSSGNTIYF.

The V and J genes are TRBV5-6 and TRBJ2-7, with 12 bases matching TRBD2. CDR3 size: 16 residues. J lost 6 bases, V lost 5 bases, and 12 bases had no gene match. Germline values: CDR1 SGHDT, CDR2 YYEEEE. The CDR3: CASSSTLAGGPIEQYF. CDR3 coding DNA: TGTGCCAGCAGTTCAACCCTAGCGGGAGGGCCCATCGAGCAGTACTTC.

The chain uses TRBV6-5 and TRBJ1-5, with D perhaps TRBD1 (5 bases). The germline gives CDR1 MNHEY, CDR2 SVGAGI. The CDR3 has 13 residues. V was pared by 2 bases and J by 7 bases, with 9 bases between. CDR3 residues: CASSYRGHQPQHF. CDR3 DNA sequence: TGTGCCAGCAGTTACAGGGGTCACCAGCCCCAGCATTTT.

This clone was observed once. Its ends do not fully match the called genes, so a read error is possible. The V call is TRBV7-7, the J call TRBJ1-1, with D possibly matching TRBD1 (6 bases). The CDR3 totals 13 residues. In germline, CDR1 is SSHAT, CDR2 FNYEAQ (reference sequence). CDR3 residues: CASSIGQHTEAFF. The CDR3 DNA follows: TGTGCTAGCAGCATCGGACAGCACACTGAAGCTTTCTTT.